This T cell receptor beta chain stems from a study of blood T cell repertoires in COVID-19. At the level of the study: The samples span acute and convalescent COVID-19 from the United States, Italy and Spain.

Germline-derived CDR1 and CDR2 are MNHEY and SVGAGI. V shed 0 bases and J 4 bases; nucleotides not matched to a gene: 5. The CDR3 contains 16 residues. As originally analysed: Amplified reference gene primers provided the basis for estimating nucleated cell counts. Some clones are missing from TCRdb's copy, which holds only in-frame ones; the method was immunoSEQ multiplex PCR. V, J and clone size derive from that table, while D and trimming were established from the DNA sequence. The table has roughly 220,000 clones, just over 85% seen once. The clonotype was recovered from a woman in her fifties or sixties with acute COVID-19. This chain joins TRBV6-5 and TRBJ2-1; 8 bases fit TRBD2. The sequencing sample was made of PBMCs or T cells enriched from blood (not recorded which). The CDR3 sequence is CASSYSETSVYNEQFF. The CDR3 coding sequence is TGTGCCAGCAGTTACTCGGAGACTAGCGTGTACAATGAGCAGTTCTTC.